This T cell receptor (beta chain) was captured by sequencing in a study of CD8 T cells in ankylosing spondylitis. The CDR3 consists of 18 residues. CDR1 and CDR2 from the germline V gene are SGHDN and FVKESK. V was clipped by 4 bases and J by 1 base, with 22 bases between them. Generation of TCR beta libraries employed quantitative 5'-RACE incorporating molecular barcodes. In TCRdb, the 5' RACE reads were re-called with MiXCR into one record per CDR3 protein. The table lists around 250,000 distinct CDR3 sequences, approximately 30% of them singletons, with approximately 4.4% in the top ten. Only a few counts were recorded for this clonotype. The antigen remains unidentified. Study-level findings and limits: In the blood and synovial fluid of reactive arthritis, some motif variants had been previously reported.

Sequencing input: blood, either unsorted or a sorted T cell fraction (not recorded which). The chain couples TRBV14 to TRBJ2-5; D not certain. This TCR was recovered from a male donor with ankylosing spondylitis or in good health (not recorded which). The CDR3 DNA sequence: TGTGCCAGCAGCCTCAGTCCGACCTTTTCCGGGCCCCAAGAGACCCAGTACTTC. Translating it yields CASSLSPTFSGPQETQYF. The entire variable domain, with the rest obtained from reference TRBV14 and TRBJ2-5, is as follows: EAGVTQFPSHSVIEKGQTVTLRCDPISGHDNLYWYRRVMGKEIKFLLHFVKESKQDESGMPNNRFLAERTGGTYSTLKVQPAELEDSGVYFCASSLSPTFSGPQETQYFGPGTRLLVL.